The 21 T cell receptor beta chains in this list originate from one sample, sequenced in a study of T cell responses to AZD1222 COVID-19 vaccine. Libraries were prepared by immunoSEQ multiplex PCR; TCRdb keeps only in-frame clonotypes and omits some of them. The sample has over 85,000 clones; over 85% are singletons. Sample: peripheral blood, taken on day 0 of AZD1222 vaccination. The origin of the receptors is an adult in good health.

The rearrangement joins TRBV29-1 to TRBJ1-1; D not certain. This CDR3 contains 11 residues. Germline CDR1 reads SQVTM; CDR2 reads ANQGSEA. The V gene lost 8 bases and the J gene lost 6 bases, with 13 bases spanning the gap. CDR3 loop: CSILKGSEAFF. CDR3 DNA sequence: TGCAGCATACTCAAAGGGTCTGAAGCTTTCTTT. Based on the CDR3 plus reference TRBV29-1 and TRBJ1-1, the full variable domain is SAVISQKPSRDICQRGTSLTIQCQVDSQVTMMFWYRQQPGQSLTLIATANQGSEATYESGFVIDKFPISRPNLTFSTLTVSNMSPEDSSIYLCSILKGSEAFFGQGTRLTVV.

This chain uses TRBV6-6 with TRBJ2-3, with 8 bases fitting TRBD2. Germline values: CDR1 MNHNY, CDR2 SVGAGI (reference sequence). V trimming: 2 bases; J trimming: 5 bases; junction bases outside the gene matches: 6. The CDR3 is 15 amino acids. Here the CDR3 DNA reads TGTGCCAGCAGTTACGAGACTAGCGTTCTAGATACGCAGTATTTT. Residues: CASSYETSVLDTQYF.

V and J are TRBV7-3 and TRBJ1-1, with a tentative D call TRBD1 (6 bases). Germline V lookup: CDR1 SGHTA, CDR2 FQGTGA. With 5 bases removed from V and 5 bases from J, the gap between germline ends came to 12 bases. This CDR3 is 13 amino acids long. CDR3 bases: TGTGCCAGCAGCCCCAACAGGGAAACTGAAGCTTTCTTT. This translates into CASSPNRETEAFF. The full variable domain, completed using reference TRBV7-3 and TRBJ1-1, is GAGVSQTPSNKVTEKGKYVELRCDPISGHTALYWYRQSLGQGPEFLIYFQGTGAADDSGLPNDRFFAVRPEGSVSTLKIQRTERGDSAVYLCASSPNRETEAFFGQGTRLTVV.

CDR3: CASSIRDRDYEQYF. The CDR3 DNA reads TGTGCCAGTAGTATCCGGGACAGGGACTACGAGCAGTACTTC. The chain recombines TRBV19 with TRBJ2-7; TRBD1 matches at 9 bases. From germline, CDR1 is LNHDA and CDR2 SQIVND (reference sequence). The J segment lost 3 bases and the V segment lost 3 bases, leaving 3 bases of the junction unmatched. There are 14 residues in the CDR3.

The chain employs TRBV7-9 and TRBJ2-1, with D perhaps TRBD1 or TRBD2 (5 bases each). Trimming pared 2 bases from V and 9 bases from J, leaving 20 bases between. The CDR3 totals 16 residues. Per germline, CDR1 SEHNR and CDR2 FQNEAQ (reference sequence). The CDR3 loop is CASSLSFGDGITEQFF. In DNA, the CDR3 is TGTGCCAGCAGCTTAAGTTTCGGGGACGGCATCACTGAGCAGTTCTTC.

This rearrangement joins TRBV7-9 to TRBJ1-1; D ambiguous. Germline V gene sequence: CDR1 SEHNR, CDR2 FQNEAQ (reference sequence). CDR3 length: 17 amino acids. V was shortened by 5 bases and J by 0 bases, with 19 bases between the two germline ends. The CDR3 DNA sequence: TGTGCCAGCAGCACCTCCGCTATAGTGTGGGTGAACACTGAAGCTTTCTTT. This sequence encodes CASSTSAIVWVNTEAFF.

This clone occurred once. CDR3 sequence reads: CASSGPAGVNTEAFF. The CDR3 DNA reads TGTGCCAGCAGTGGGCCGGCGGGGGTGAACACTGAAGCTTTCTTT. The rearrangement uses TRBV9 and TRBJ1-1; possibly TRBD1 for D (5 bases). Germline V gives CDR1 SGDLS, CDR2 YYNGEE. The V gene lost 5 bases and the J gene lost 0 bases, with 14 bases spanning the gap. This CDR3 has 15 amino acids.

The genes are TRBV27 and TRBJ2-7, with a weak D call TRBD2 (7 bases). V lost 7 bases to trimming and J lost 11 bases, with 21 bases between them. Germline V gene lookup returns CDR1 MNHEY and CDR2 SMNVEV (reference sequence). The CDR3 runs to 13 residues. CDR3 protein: CASTPGGRGSEYF. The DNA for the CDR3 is TGTGCCAGCACCCCTGGGGGGCGGGGGAGTGAGTACTTC.

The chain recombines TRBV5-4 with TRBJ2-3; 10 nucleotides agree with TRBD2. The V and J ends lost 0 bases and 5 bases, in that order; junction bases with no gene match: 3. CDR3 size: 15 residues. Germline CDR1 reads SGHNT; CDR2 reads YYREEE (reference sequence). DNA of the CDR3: TGTGCCAGCAGCTTGGAAGCGGGGGGGCGAGATACGCAGTATTTT. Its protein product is CASSLEAGGRDTQYF.

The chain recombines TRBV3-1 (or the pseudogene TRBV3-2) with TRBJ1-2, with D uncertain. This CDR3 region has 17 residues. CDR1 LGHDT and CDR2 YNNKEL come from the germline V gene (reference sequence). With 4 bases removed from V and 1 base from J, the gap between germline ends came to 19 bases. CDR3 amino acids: CASSPGYWGGLNYGYTF. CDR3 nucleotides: TGTGCCAGCAGCCCCGGTTATTGGGGAGGACTTAACTATGGCTACACCTTC.

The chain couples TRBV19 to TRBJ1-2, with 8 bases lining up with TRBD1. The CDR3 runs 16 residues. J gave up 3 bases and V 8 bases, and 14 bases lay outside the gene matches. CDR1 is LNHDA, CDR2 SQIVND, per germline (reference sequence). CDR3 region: CASGTGQGLGYYGYTF. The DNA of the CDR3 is TGTGCCAGTGGGACTGGACAGGGTTTGGGATACTATGGCTACACCTTC.

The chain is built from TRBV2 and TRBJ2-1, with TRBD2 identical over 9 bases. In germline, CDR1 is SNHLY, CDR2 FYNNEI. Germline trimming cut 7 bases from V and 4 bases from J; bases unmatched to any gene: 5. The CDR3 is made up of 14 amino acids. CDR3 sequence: CASTTSGLYNEQFF. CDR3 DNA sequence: TGTGCCAGCACAACTAGCGGGTTATACAATGAGCAGTTCTTC.

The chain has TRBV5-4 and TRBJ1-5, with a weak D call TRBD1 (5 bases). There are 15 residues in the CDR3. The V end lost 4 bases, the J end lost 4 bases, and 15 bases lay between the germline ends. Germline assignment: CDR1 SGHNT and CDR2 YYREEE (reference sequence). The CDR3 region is CASSNGDGRNQPQHF. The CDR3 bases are TGTGCCAGCAGCAACGGGGACGGAAGAAATCAGCCCCAGCATTTT.

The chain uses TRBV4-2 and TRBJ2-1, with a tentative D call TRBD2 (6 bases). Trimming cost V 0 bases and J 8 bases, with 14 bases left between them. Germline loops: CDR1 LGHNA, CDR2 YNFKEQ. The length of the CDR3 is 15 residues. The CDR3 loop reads CASSQESEGNYEQFF. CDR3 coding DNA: TGTGCCAGCAGCCAAGAGTCGGAGGGGAATTATGAGCAGTTCTTC.

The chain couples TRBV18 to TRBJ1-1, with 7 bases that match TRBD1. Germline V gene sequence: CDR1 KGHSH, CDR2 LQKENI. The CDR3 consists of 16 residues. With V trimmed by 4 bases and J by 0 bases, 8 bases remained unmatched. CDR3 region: CASSRRGGAVNTEAFF. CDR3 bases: TGTGCCAGCTCACGTCGAGGGGGCGCGGTGAACACTGAAGCTTTCTTT.

The CDR3 bases are TGTGCCAGTACCGGGACAGGGGGCTTGAGGAGCAATCAGCCCCAGCATTTT. It encodes CASTGTGGLRSNQPQHF. The rearrangement joins TRBV19 to TRBJ1-5; 12 bases fit TRBD1. The CDR3 totals 17 residues. Losses at the gene ends were 7 bases for V and 1 base for J; bases not matched to a gene: 8. From germline, CDR1 is LNHDA and CDR2 SQIVND (reference sequence).

CDR3 sequence (DNA): TGTGCCAGCAGTCTTCTCGAGGGGGAAAAACTGTTTTTT. Its translation: CASSLLEGEKLFF. The V and J genes are TRBV27 and TRBJ1-4; the D gene is possibly TRBD1 (5 bases). Per the germline V gene, CDR1 is MNHEY and CDR2 is SMNVEV (reference sequence). This CDR3 has 13 amino acids. V lost 5 bases and J lost 8, with 12 bases in between.

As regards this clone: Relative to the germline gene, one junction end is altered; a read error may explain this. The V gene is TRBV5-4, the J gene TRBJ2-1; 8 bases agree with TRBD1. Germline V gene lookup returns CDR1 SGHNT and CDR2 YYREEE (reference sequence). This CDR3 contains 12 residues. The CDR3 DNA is TGTGCCAGCAGCGTGGACAGGGCCCTTTGGGTCTTC. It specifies CASSVDRALWVF. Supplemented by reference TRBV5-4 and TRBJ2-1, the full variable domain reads ETGVTQSPTHLIKTRGQQVTLRCSSQSGHNTVSWYQQALGQGPQFIFQYYREEENGRGNFPPRFSGLQFPNYSSELNVNALELDDSALYLCASSVDRALWVFGPGTRLTVL.

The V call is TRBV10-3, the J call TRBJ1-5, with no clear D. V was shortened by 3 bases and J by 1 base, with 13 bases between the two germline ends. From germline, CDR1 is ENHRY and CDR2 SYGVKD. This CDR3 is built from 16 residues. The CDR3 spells CAISDQRELSNQPQHF. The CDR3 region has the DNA TGTGCCATCAGTGACCAACGGGAGTTGAGCAATCAGCCCCAGCATTTT.

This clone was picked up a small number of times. CDR3 protein: CASSDSTAGDHNEQFF. In nucleotides, the CDR3 is TGTGCCAGCAGTGACTCGACTGCGGGAGATCACAATGAGCAGTTCTTC. This rearrangement joins TRBV6-4 to TRBJ2-1, with 7 nucleotides matching TRBD2. CDR3 length: 16 residues. CDR1 MRHNA and CDR2 SNTAGT come from the germline V gene. V trimming: 0 bases; J trimming: 5 bases; junction bases outside the gene matches: 7.

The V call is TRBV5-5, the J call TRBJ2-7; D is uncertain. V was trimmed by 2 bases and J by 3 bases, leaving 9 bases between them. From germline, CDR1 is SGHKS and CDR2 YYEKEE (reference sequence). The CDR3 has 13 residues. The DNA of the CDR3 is TGTGCCAGCAGCTTATTGTTGGGCTACGAGCAGTACTTC. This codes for CASSLLLGYEQYF. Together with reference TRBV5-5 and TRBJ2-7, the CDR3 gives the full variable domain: DAGVTQSPTHLIKTRGQQVTLRCSPISGHKSVSWYQQVLGQGPQFIFQYYEKEERGRGNFPDRFSARQFPNYSSELNVNALLLGDSALYLCASSLLLGYEQYFGPGTRLTVT.